This TCR beta chain was obtained from a study of OX40 agonist ivuxolimab in advanced cancers. For the wider study: The costimulatory receptor OX40 (CD134) was targeted by ivuxolimab, a fully human IgG2 agonistic monoclonal antibody. Among the 50 to 55 dose-escalation patients, some 19 had hepatocellular carcinoma, approximately 15 melanoma, 9 renal cell carcinoma and 9 head and neck cancer. Prior anti-PD-1, anti-PD-L1 or anti-CTLA-4 therapy was permitted, and checkpoint inhibitors had been received by roughly two fifths of dose-escalation patients. Intravenous ivuxolimab was administered to patients every 2 weeks at six dose levels: 0.01, 0.1, 0.3, 1.5, 3 and 10 mg/kg. Partial responses occurred in three dose-escalation patients: two with cutaneous melanoma and one with hepatocellular carcinoma. The paper describes the monotherapy dose-escalation part (N of about 52 patients) of the phase I trial of ivuxolimab. The point of sequencing TCRbeta in the periphery was to test whether ivuxolimab changed TCR sequence diversity and drove clonal T-cell expansion. In the dose-escalation cohort, approximately 83% of patients were male, and the mean age was roughly 60 years with a range of about 20 to 79.

Concerning this clone itself: It has no known antigen specificity. No much larger clone exists at a distance of one base, and base qualities are not known.

Genomic DNA was extracted from sorted cells for sequencing of the TCRbeta CDR3 region. The immunoSEQ Assay was used for sequencing of TCRbeta CDR3 regions. Here the immuneACCESS table is served through TCRdb, limited to in-frame sequences with V and J called. Missing clones are a known gap in these copies; in checked studies unresolved V genes cover under half, and the rest lacks a known reason. The sample contains some 43,000 clones, just under 95% of them found a single time. The ten largest account for 11% of the sample. The full study reports these points: Partial responders in the 0.1-3.0 mg/kg groups had among the lowest normalized peripheral clonal expansion, especially among CD8+ T cells. Low levels of normalized T-cell clonal expansion were also seen in some patients who did not respond. At doses of 0.1 to 3.0 mg/kg, clonal expansion of both CD4+ and CD8+ T cells in blood was seen between baseline and week 6. After ivuxolimab, expanded clones were on average more numerous among CD8+ T cells than among CD4+ T cells. Antigen specificity was not determined for the clonally expanded peripheral T cells.

Patients with a history of autoimmune disease or receiving systemic immunosuppression were excluded from the trial. Peripheral blood for TCR sequencing was collected from all dose cohorts at baseline, on cycle 4 day 1, and on cycle 7 day 1. Samples were obtained from an open-label, multicenter, first-in-human phase I dose-escalation trial of ivuxolimab. Adults with locally advanced or metastatic melanoma, renal cell, hepatocellular, or head and neck squamous cell carcinoma were enrolled in the trial. Before TCR sequencing, CD4+ T cells and CD8+ T cells from peripheral blood were sorted into separate populations. CDR3 length: 15 amino acids, cysteine to phenylalanine. Just the 45-base CDR3 DNA is kept, in frame starting at base 1. Per the germline V gene, MDHEN is the CDR1 and SYDVKM is the CDR2. The V and J ends are trimmed by 3 bases and 3 bases, leaving 12 bases between them.

The origin of this receptor is an adult with an advanced solid tumor such as melanoma, head and neck, liver or kidney cancer. The specimen was CD4+ or CD8+ T cells sorted from blood, collected in a trial of the OX40 agonist ivuxolimab. The V gene is TRBV28 and the J gene is TRBJ2-4, with the D gene uncertain. The base sequence is TGTGCCAGCAGTTTGGTGAGTCGTGACAAAAACATTCAGTACTTC. Translated, this gives CASSLVSRDKNIQYF.